The present T cell receptor beta chain was sequenced within a study of OX40 agonist ivuxolimab in advanced cancers. Remarks on this clone: Its antigen is currently unknown.

Enrollment shut out patients with autoimmune disease history or systemic immunosuppression. This CDR3 contains 16 residues. Per germline, CDR1 MDHEN and CDR2 SYDVKM. TCRdb's copy holds only in-frame clones and misses some; the assay was immunoSEQ multiplex PCR. The data show roughly 140,000 clones, with around 94% seen just once and about 0.31% held by the top ten. Study-wide findings and caveats: CD8+ T cells averaged more expanded clones than CD4+.

This specimen consisted of CD4+ or CD8+ T cells sorted from blood, obtained in a trial of the OX40 agonist ivuxolimab. The sequence came from an adult with an advanced solid tumor such as melanoma, head and neck, liver or kidney cancer. The chain is built from TRBV28 and TRBJ2-5, with 10 bases matching TRBD1. The DNA end is more similar to TRBJ2-7, so the J call may be wrong. In nucleotides, the CDR3 is TGTGCCAGCAGTTCATACGGACAGGGGGATTTGAACGAGCAGTACTTC. It encodes CASSSYGQGDLNEQYF.